The 16 T cell receptor beta chains in this list originate from one sample, sequenced in a study of blood T cell repertoires in COVID-19. TCRdb keeps only in-frame clones here, not all; method: immunoSEQ multiplex PCR. The sample yields fewer than 350,000 clones, around 90% seen once. Sequencing input: PBMCs or T cells enriched from blood (not recorded which). These receptors originate from a woman in her twenties or thirties who had recovered from COVID-19.

This CDR3 reads CASSLGPTTGGGFF. CDR3 bases: TGTGCCAGCAGCTTAGGCCCTACGACAGGGGGCGGATTCTTT. The chain combines TRBV13 with TRBJ1-1, with 10 bases matching TRBD1. Germline V CDR1 and CDR2: PRHDT, FYEKMQ (reference sequence). V gave up 0 bases and J gave up 14 bases; unmatched junction bases: 9. The CDR3 is 14 residues long.

V usage is TRBV27 and J usage is TRBJ2-5, with TRBD1 matching 8 bases. This CDR3 has 18 residues. Germline CDR1 and CDR2: MNHEY and SMNVEV (reference sequence). V lost 5 bases to trimming and J lost 3 bases; unmatched junction nucleotides: 17. CDR3 region: CASSPIRRIDRGKETQYF. CDR3 sequence (DNA): TGTGCCAGCAGTCCCATTCGTCGGATAGACAGGGGCAAAGAGACCCAGTACTTC.

The rearrangement links TRBV18 to TRBJ2-1, with D possibly being TRBD2 (6 bases). The CDR3 runs to 15 residues. Germline V gives CDR1 KGHSH, CDR2 LQKENI. Trimming cost V 2 bases and J 3 bases, with 11 bases left between them. CDR3 residues: CASSPGSGGYNEQFF. The CDR3 DNA is TGTGCCAGCTCACCAGGGTCCGGGGGCTACAATGAGCAGTTCTTC.

The CDR3 bases are TGTGCCAGCAGTGAAGGCCGTGGACTCGACACCGGGGAGCTGTTTTTT. This sequence encodes CASSEGRGLDTGELFF. The gene calls are TRBV25-1 and TRBJ2-2; TRBD2 is a possible D gene (5 bases). This CDR3 contains 16 residues. Germline-derived CDR1 and CDR2 are MGHDK and SYGVNS. The V end was cut by 2 bases, the J end by 3 bases, with 13 bases between. Full variable domain (remainder filled in from reference TRBV25-1 and TRBJ2-2): EADIYQTPRYLVIGTGKKITLECSQTMGHDKMYWYQQDPGMELHLIHYSYGVNSTEKGDLSSESTVSRIRTEHFPLTLESARPSHTSQYLCASSEGRGLDTGELFFGEGSRLTVL.

Here the CDR3 DNA reads TGCAGCGTTGAAGGAGGGGGGGCGGTTGGCTATGGCTACACCTTC. Amino acid sequence: CSVEGGGAVGYGYTF. The rearrangement links TRBV29-1 to TRBJ1-2; D may be TRBD1 (6 bases). Trimming stripped 1 base from V and 4 bases from J, with 16 bases between. This CDR3 has 15 amino acids. CDR1 is SQVTM and CDR2 is ANQGSEA in the germline V gene.

This chain connects TRBV30 to TRBJ1-5; no definite D call. The germline CDR1 and CDR2 sequences are GTSNPN and SVGIG (reference sequence). The CDR3 runs to 13 residues. V shed 0 bases and J shed 6 bases, with 9 bases lying between them. Here the CDR3 reads CAWSVLEGQPQHF. CDR3 nucleotides: TGTGCCTGGAGTGTACTGGAGGGTCAGCCCCAGCATTTT.

The rearrangement uses TRBV5-1 and TRBJ1-1; D perhaps matches TRBD1 (6 bases). The CDR3 runs 17 residues. Germline V CDR1 and CDR2: SGHRS, YFSETQ. Trimming removed 0 bases from V and 4 bases from J, with 19 bases in between. Written as DNA, the CDR3 is TGCGCCAGCAGCTTGGGGCCCGTCCGGACGACAGGCACTGAAGCTTTCTTT. This codes for CASSLGPVRTTGTEAFF.

The CDR3 region is CASSSALAKNIQYF. Written as DNA, the CDR3 is TGTGCCAGCAGCTCTGCGCTAGCCAAAAACATTCAGTACTTC. The genes are TRBV5-6 and TRBJ2-4; D is unclear. This CDR3 is 14 amino acids long. Per germline, CDR1 SGHDT and CDR2 YYEEEE. V was cut by 3 bases and J by 0 bases, with 7 bases left in between.

The J gene is TRBJ2-7, the V gene TRBV19, with a possible D match to TRBD2 (6 bases). CDR1 and CDR2 from the germline V gene are LNHDA and SQIVND (reference sequence). Trimming shortened V by 5 bases and J by 6 bases, and 20 bases separated the two germline ends. The CDR3 is made up of 15 amino acids. CDR3 loop: CASSPQQGLGPEQYF. In nucleotides, the CDR3 is TGTGCCAGTAGTCCGCAGCAGGGACTCGGTCCCGAGCAGTACTTC.

The rearrangement uses TRBV19 and TRBJ1-2; no firm D call. CDR3 size: 13 residues. The V and J ends lost 6 bases and 3 bases respectively, with 11 bases between them. CDR1 LNHDA and CDR2 SQIVND come from the germline V gene (reference sequence). DNA of the CDR3: TGTGCCAGTAGCTCCCGTTCCGACTATGGCTACACCTTC. It is translated as CASSSRSDYGYTF.

The V gene is TRBV6-4, the J gene TRBJ2-1, with D perhaps matching TRBD2 (6 bases). From germline, CDR1 is MRHNA and CDR2 SNTAGT. This CDR3 comprises 16 residues. Trimming removed 2 bases from V and 8 bases from J, with 19 bases in between. Written as DNA, the CDR3 is TGTGCCAGCAGTGACCCCGGAGGGCCTAAGGCGGATGAGCAGTTCTTC. It is translated as CASSDPGGPKADEQFF.

This chain joins TRBV5-1 and TRBJ2-5, with 8 bases identical to TRBD2. V trimming: 1 base; J trimming: 1 base; junction bases outside the gene matches: 3. The CDR3 is 15 residues long. Germline lookup yields CDR1 SGHRS and CDR2 YFSETQ. CDR3 in amino acids: CASSLLRGVQETQYF. The CDR3 bases are TGCGCCAGCAGCTTGCTGCGGGGGGTCCAAGAGACCCAGTACTTC.

This clone has a handful of counts. The chain joins TRBV27 to TRBJ2-1; 11 nucleotides match TRBD2. The junction had 5 bases not matched to a gene; V was cut back by 4 bases and J by 6 bases. The CDR3 covers 15 residues. The germline V gene encodes CDR1 MNHEY and CDR2 SMNVEV (reference sequence). CDR3 amino acids: CASSSRLAGTNEQFF. In nucleotides, the CDR3 is TGTGCCAGCAGTTCCCGACTAGCGGGAACCAATGAGCAGTTCTTC.

The chain combines TRBV10-3 with TRBJ1-2; possibly TRBD1 for D (6 bases). Trimming took off 7 bases at V and 4 bases at J, with 10 bases between the two ends. Germline loops: CDR1 ENHRY, CDR2 SYGVKD. The CDR3 consists of 12 residues. Here the CDR3 reads CAITGGLYGYTF. CDR3 sequence (DNA): TGTGCCATCACCGGGGGGCTCTATGGCTACACCTTC.

V gene TRBV28 combines with J gene TRBJ2-1; TRBD2 agrees at 11 bases. In germline, CDR1 is MDHEN, CDR2 SYDVKM. This CDR3 has 14 residues. Trimming cost V 5 bases and J 8 bases; bases outside gene matches: 5. The CDR3: CASSRGLADDEQFF. The CDR3 DNA reads as TGTGCCAGCAGTCGGGGACTAGCGGACGATGAGCAGTTCTTC.

This chain joins TRBV12-3 or TRBV12-4 and TRBJ2-3; D is unclear. This CDR3 region has 13 residues. Trimming left V 8 bases short and J 9 bases short, with 18 bases between. The DNA of the CDR3 is TGTGCCAGCCGATATTGGGCCCTCCTCACGCAGTATTTT. Amino acids: CASRYWALLTQYF.